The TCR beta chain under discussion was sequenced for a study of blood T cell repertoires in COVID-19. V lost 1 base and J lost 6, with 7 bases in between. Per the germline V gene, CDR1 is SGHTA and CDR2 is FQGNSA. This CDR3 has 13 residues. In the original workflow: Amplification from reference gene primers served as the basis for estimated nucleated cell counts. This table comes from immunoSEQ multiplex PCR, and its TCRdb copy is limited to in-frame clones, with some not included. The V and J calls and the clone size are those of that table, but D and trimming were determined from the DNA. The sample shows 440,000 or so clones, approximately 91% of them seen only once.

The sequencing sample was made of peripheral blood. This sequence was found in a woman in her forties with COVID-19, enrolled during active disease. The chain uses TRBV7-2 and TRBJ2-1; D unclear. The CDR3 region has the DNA TGTGCCAGCAGCTTAGAACGGGTCAATGAGCAGTTCTTC. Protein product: CASSLERVNEQFF.